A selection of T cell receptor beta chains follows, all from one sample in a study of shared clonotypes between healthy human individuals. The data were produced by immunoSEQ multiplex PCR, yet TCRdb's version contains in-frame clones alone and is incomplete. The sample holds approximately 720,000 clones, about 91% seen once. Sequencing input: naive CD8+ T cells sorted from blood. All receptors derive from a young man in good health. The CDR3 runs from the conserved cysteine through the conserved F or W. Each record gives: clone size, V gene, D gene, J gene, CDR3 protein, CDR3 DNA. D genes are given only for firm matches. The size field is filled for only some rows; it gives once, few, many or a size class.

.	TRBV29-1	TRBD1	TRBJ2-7	CSVEDPGQGAYEQYF	TGCAGCGTTGAGGACCCGGGACAGGGGGCCTACGAGCAGTACTTC
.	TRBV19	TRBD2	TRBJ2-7	CASSPAGGGHEQYF	TGTGCCAGTAGTCCTGCGGGGGGCGGTCACGAGCAGTACTTC
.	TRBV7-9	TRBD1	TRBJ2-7	CASSSTGDAYEQYF	TGTGCCAGCAGTTCAACAGGGGATGCCTACGAGCAGTACTTC
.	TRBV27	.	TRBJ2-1	CASSSLAPYNEQFF	TGTGCCAGCAGTTCCCTAGCGCCATACAATGAGCAGTTCTTC
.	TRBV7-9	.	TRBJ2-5	CASSLELRETQYF	TGTGCCAGCAGCTTAGAGTTAAGAGAGACCCAGTACTTC
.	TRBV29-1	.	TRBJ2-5	CSVERAGEGETQYF	TGCAGCGTTGAAAGGGCAGGGGAAGGGGAGACCCAGTACTTC
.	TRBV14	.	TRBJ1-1	CASSQENRRTEAFF	TGTGCCAGCAGCCAAGAAAATCGGCGAACTGAAGCTTTCTTT
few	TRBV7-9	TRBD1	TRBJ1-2	CASSGGQGYGYTF	TGTGCCAGCAGCGGTGGACAGGGCTATGGCTACACCTTC
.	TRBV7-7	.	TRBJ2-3	CASSLGTTSGDTQYF	TGTGCCAGCAGCTTAGGGACAACATCAGGAGATACGCAGTATTTT
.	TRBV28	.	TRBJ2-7	CASSLEVSSYEQYF	TGTGCCAGCAGTTTAGAGGTCAGTTCCTACGAGCAGTACTTC
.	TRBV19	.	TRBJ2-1	CASSAARLTEQFF	TGTGCCAGTAGTGCCGCCCGTCTCACGGAGCAGTTCTTC
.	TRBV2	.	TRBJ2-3	CASSEGGTDTQYF	TGTGCCAGCAGTGAGGGGGGAACAGATACGCAGTATTTT
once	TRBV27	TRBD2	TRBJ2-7	CASSLIAGFYEQYF	TGTGCCAGCAGTTTAATAGCGGGCTTTTACGAGCAGTACTTC
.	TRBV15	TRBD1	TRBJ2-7	CATSTPDRRAYEQYF	TGTGCCACCAGCACCCCGGACAGGCGAGCCTACGAGCAGTACTTC
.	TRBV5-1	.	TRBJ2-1	CASSLGPSSYNEQFF	TGCGCCAGCAGCTTGGGGCCAAGCTCCTACAATGAGCAGTTCTTC
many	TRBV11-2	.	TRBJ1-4	CASSLSQGRDEKLFF	TGTGCCAGCAGCTTATCGCAGGGAAGAGATGAAAAACTGTTTTTT
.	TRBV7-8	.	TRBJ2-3	CASSFDPSTQYF	TGTGCCAGCAGCTTCGATCCCTCGACGCAGTATTTT
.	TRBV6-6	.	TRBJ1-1	CASRESGTKNTEAFF	TGTGCCAGCAGGGAATCCGGGACAAAGAACACTGAAGCTTTCTTT
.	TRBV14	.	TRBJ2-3	CASSQLTDTQYF	TGTGCCAGCAGCCAACTTACAGATACGCAGTATTTT
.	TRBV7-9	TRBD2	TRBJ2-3	CASSLEVPFPGGNTDTQYF	TGTGCCAGCAGCTTAGAGGTCCCTTTTCCGGGAGGGAACACAGATACGCAGTATTTT
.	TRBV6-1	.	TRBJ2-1	CASSDDKGLSSYNEQFF	TGTGCCAGCAGTGACGATAAGGGACTCAGCTCCTACAATGAGCAGTTCTTC
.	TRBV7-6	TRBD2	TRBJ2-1	CASSLWTSGGDSYNEQFF	TGTGCCAGCAGCTTATGGACTTCGGGAGGGGACTCCTACAATGAGCAGTTCTTC
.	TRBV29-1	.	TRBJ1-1	CSVPLVGTEAFF	TGCAGCGTCCCACTAGTAGGCACTGAAGCTTTCTTT
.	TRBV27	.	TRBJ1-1	CASSLQQVNTEAFF	TGTGCCAGCAGTTTACAACAGGTGAACACTGAAGCTTTCTTT
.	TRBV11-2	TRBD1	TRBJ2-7	CASSLNRDRGHEQYF	TGTGCCAGCAGCTTAAATCGGGACAGGGGCCACGAGCAGTACTTC
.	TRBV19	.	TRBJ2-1	CASSLLPTENNEQFF	TGTGCCAGCAGCCTACTCCCGACAGAAAACAATGAGCAGTTCTTC
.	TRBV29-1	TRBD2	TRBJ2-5	CSVDAGGPETQYF	TGCAGCGTTGACGCGGGAGGGCCGGAGACCCAGTACTTC
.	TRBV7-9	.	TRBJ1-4	CASSLEAGPYNEKLFF	TGTGCCAGCAGCTTAGAGGCAGGGCCTTATAATGAAAAACTGTTTTTT
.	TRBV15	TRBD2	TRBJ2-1	CATSRVREGVEQFF	TGTGCCACCAGCAGAGTGCGGGAGGGAGTTGAGCAGTTCTTC
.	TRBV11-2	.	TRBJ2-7	CASSLEAAEQYF	TGTGCCAGCAGCTTAGAGGCGGCCGAGCAGTACTTC
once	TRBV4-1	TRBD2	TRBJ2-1	CASSQVPSGRAYNEQFF	TGCGCCAGCAGCCAAGTCCCTAGCGGGAGAGCCTACAATGAGCAGTTCTTC
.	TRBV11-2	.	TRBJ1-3	CASSPTGSAGNTIYF	TGTGCCAGCAGCCCAACAGGTTCGGCTGGAAACACCATATATTTT
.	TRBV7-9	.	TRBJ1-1	CASSPGGGVSTEAFF	TGTGCCAGCAGCCCCGGGGGGGGCGTGAGCACTGAAGCTTTCTTT
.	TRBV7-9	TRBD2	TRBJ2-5	CASSFLAGAARETQYF	TGTGCCAGCAGCTTTTTAGCGGGAGCGGCTCGAGAGACCCAGTACTTC
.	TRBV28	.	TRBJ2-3	CASSLRYMDTQYF	TGTGCCAGCAGTTTGAGATACATGGATACGCAGTATTTT
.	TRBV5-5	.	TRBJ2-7	CASSLVWGAGYEQYF	TGTGCCAGCAGCTTGGTATGGGGGGCAGGCTACGAGCAGTACTTC